This entry is about one T cell receptor (beta chain). Its matching antigen is unknown. This sample stems from a study of Ad26.COV2.S vaccination and SARS-CoV-2 variants. Study-level information: Trial arm assignment for the donor was COV1001 Ad26.COV2.S. General study results and limits: Recipients given vaccine exceeded placebo recipients in spike-specific TCR breadth.

Libraries were prepared by immunoSEQ multiplex PCR; TCRdb keeps only in-frame clonotypes and omits some of them. The sample yields hundreds of thousands of clones, roughly nine tenths seen once. V was cut by 5 bases and J by 4 bases, with 15 bases left in between. CDR3 length: 14 amino acids. Germline-derived CDR1 and CDR2 are SQVTM and ANQGSEA. The treatment: 19 received Ad26.COV2.S at low or high dose, single or two shots; 5 received placebo; per-sample allocation not given. Day 63 following the first vaccine or placebo injection was when the samples were taken. The chain carries TRBV29-1 and TRBJ1-3; possible D gene TRBD1, 6 bases. This clonotype was obtained from a person between 18 and 65 years old who received the Ad26.COV2.S COVID-19 vaccine or a placebo. The material sequenced was peripheral blood, taken in a trial of Ad26.COV2.S vaccine versus placebo. CDR3 DNA sequence: TGCAGCGTTCAGGGGCAGCTGGGAGGAAACACCATATATTTT. Its protein is CSVQGQLGGNTIYF.